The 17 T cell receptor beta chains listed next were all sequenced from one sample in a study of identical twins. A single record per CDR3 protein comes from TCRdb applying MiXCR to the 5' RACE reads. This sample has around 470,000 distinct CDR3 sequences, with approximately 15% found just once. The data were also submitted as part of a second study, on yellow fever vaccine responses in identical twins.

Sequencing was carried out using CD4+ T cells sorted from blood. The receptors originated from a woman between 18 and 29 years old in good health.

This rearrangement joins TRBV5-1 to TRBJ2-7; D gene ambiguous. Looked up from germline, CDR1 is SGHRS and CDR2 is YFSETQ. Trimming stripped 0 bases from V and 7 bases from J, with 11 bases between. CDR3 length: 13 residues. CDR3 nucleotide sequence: TGCGCCAGCAGCTTGGGGTTGGTTTTGGAGCAGTACTTC. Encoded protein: CASSLGLVLEQYF.

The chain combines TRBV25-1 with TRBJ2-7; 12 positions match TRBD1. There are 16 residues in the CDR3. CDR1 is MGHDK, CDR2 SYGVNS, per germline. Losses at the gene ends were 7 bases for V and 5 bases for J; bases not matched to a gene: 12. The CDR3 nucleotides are TGTGCCAGCATAACTACCGGGACAGGGGGCTTCGACGAGCAGTACTTC. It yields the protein CASITTGTGGFDEQYF.

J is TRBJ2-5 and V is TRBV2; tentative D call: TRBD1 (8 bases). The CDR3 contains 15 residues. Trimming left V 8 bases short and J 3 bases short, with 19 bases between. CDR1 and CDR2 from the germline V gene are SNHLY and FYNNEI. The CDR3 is CASALQGGAKETQYF. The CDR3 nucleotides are TGTGCCAGCGCCTTACAGGGGGGGGCCAAAGAGACCCAGTACTTC.

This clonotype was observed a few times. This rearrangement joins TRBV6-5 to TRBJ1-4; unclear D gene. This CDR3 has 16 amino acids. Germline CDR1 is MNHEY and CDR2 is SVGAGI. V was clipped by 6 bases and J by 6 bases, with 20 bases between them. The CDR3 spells CASRYPGATRDEKLFF. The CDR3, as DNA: TGTGCCAGCAGATACCCGGGAGCTACACGTGATGAAAAACTGTTTTTT.

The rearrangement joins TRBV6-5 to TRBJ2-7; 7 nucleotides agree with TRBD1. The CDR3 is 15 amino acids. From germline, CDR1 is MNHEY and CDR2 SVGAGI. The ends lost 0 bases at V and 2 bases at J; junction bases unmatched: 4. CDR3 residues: CASSYSQGSPYEQYF. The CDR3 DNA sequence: TGTGCCAGCAGTTACTCACAGGGGTCCCCCTACGAGCAGTACTTC.

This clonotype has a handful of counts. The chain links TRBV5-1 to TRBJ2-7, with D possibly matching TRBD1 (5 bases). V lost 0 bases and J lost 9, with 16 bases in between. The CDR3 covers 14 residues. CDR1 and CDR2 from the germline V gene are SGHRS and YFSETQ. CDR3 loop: CASSLGGDSPLQYF. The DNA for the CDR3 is TGCGCCAGCAGCTTGGGGGGCGATTCGCCTTTGCAGTACTTC.

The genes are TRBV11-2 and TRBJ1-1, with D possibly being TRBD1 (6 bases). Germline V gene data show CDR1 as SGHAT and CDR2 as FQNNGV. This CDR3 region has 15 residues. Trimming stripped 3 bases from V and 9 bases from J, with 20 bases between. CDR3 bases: TGTGCCAGCAGCTTTCAAGGGGGGGGGGTGAAGAAAGCTTTCTTT. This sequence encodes CASSFQGGGVKKAFF.

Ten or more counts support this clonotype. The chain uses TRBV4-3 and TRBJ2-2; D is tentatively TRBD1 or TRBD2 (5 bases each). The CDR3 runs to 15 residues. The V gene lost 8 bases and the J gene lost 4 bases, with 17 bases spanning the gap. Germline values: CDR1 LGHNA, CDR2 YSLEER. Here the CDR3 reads CASGDEGRGTGELFF. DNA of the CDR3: TGCGCCAGCGGGGACGAGGGGCGCGGCACCGGGGAGCTGTTTTTT.

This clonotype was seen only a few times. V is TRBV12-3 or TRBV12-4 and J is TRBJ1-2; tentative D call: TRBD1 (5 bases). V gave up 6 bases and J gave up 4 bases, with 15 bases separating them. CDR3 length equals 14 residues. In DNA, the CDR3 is TGTGCCAGCAGCCCCGTAGGGGTCCCCTATGGCTACACCTTC. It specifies CASSPVGVPYGYTF.

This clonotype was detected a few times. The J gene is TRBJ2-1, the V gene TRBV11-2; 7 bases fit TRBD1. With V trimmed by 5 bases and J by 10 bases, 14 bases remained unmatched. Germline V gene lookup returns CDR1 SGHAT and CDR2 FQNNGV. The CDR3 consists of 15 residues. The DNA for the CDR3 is TGTGCCAGCAGCCCACAGGGGTCTACTCCCCCAGAGCAGTTCTTC. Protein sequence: CASSPQGSTPPEQFF.

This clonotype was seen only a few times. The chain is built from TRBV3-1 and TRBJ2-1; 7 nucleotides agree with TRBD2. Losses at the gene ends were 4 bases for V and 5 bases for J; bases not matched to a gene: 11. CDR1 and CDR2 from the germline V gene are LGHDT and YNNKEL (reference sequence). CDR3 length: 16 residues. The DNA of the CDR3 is TGTGCCAGCAGCCTCCAAGTGGGAGGGCGAGACAATGAGCAGTTCTTC. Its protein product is CASSLQVGGRDNEQFF.

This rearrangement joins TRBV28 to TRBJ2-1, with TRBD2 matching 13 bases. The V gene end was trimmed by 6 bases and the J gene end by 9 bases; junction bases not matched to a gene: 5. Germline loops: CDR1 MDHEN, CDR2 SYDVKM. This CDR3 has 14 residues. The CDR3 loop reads CASRSLAGGPEQFF. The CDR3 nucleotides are TGTGCCAGCAGATCACTAGCGGGGGGGCCTGAGCAGTTCTTC.

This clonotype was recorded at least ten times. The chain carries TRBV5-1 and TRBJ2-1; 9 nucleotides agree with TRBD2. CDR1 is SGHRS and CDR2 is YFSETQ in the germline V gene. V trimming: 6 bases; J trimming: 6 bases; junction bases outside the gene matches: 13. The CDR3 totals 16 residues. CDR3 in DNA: TGCGCCAGCATGATGACTAGCGGCCCCCCTGGCAATGAGCAGTTCTTC. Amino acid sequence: CASMMTSGPPGNEQFF.

CDR3 coding DNA: TGTGCCAGCAGCCATTTAGACTCTTCCACAGATACGCAGTATTTT. Translation gives CASSHLDSSTDTQYF. The chain joins TRBV3-1 to TRBJ2-3; D call uncertain. Trimming left V 3 bases short and J 2 bases short, with 12 bases between. The CDR3 runs 15 residues. CDR1 is LGHDT, CDR2 YNNKEL, per germline (reference sequence).

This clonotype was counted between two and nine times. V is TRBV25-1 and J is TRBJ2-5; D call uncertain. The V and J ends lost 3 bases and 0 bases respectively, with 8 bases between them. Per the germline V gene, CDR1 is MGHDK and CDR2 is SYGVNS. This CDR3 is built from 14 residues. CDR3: CASSEATYQETQYF. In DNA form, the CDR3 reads TGTGCCAGCAGTGAGGCTACCTACCAAGAGACCCAGTACTTC.

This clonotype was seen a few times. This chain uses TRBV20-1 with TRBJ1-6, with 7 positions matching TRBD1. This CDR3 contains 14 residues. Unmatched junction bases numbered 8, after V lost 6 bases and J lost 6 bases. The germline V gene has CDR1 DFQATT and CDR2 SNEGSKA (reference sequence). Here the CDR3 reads CSASGGHLNSPLHF. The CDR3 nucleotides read TGCAGTGCATCAGGGGGACACCTTAATTCACCCCTCCACTTT.

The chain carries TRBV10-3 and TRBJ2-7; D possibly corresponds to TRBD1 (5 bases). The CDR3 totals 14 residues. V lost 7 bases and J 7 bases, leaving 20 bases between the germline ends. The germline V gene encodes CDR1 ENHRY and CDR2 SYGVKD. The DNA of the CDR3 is TGTGCCATCATTGACAATCCGAACAAGGGGGAGCAGTACTTC. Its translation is CAIIDNPNKGEQYF.